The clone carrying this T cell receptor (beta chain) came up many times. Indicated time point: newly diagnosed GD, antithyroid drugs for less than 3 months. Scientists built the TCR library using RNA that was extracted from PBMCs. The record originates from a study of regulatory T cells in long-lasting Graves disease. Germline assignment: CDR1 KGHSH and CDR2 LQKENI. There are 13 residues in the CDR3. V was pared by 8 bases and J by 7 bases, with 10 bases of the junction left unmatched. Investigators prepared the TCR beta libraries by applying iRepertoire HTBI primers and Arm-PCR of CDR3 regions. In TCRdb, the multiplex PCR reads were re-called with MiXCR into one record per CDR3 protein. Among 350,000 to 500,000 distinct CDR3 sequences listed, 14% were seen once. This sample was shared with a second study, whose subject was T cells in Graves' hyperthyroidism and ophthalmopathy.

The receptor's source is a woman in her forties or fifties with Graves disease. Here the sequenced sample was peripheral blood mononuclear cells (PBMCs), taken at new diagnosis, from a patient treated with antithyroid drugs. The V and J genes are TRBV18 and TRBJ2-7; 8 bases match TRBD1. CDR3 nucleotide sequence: TGTGCCAGCAGCCCCGGGACAGGTGGAGAGCAGTACTTC. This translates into CASSPGTGGEQYF.